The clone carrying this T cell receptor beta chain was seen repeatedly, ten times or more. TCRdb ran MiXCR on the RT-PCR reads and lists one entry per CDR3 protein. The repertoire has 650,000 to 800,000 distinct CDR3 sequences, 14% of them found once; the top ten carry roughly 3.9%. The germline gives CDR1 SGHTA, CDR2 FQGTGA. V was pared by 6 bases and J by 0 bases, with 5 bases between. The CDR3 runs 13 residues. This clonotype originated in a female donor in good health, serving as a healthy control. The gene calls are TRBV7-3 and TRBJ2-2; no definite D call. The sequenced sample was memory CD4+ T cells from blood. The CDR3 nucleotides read TGTGCCAGCAGTTTGACGAACACCGGGGAGCTGTTTTTT. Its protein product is CASSLTNTGELFF.